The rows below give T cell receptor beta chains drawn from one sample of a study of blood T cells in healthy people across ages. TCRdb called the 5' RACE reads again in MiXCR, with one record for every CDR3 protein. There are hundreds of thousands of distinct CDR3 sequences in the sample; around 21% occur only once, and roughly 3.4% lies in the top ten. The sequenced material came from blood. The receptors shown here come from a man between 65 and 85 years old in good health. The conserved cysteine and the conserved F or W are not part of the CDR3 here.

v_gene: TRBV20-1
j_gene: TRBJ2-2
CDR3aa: SARATNTGELF

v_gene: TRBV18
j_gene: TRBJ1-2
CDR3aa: ASSPLGQGEYGYT

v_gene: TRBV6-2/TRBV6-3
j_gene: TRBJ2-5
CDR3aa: ASSQQGAKAAQY

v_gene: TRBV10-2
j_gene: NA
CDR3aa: ASSGVEGQVSYEQY

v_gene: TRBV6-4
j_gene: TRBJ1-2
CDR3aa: ASSAAGGAGGYT

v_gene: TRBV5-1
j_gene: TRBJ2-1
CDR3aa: ASSPTGQTYNEQF

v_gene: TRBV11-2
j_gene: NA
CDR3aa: ASSDSTRGRRYEQY

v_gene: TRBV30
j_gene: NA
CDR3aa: AWSHRIYEQY

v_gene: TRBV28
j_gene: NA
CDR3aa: ASSFGQGAGETQY

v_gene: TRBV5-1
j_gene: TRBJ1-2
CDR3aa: ASSLVWGANYGYT

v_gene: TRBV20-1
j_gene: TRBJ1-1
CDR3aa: SARGNSMNTEAF

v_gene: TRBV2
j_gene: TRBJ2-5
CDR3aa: ATRGDSVRQETQY

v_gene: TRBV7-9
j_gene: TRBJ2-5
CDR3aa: ASSSGAGETQY

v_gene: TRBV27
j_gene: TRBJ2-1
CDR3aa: ASSLSRTSGSHEQF

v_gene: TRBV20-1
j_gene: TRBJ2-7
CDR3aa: SGRTSGTYEQY

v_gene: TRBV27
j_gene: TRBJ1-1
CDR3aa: ASSLLQGEAF

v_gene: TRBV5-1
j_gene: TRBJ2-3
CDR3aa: ASSSQGTDTQY

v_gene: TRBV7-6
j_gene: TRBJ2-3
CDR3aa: ASSYRDVDTQY

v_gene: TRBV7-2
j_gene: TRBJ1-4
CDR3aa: ASSFGAGHEKLF